This TCR beta chain emerged from a study of blood T cells in healthy people across ages. As for the study in general: Capture via template switching afforded approximately one barcoded beta molecule per two T cells.

Overall study results and limits: A greater number of naive CD4+ cells and higher diversity distinguished long-lived donors from aged donors. Naive T cell percentage and TCR beta diversity correlated strongly. The study lacked donor CMV status, which possibly confounded expanded clonotype changes.

This clonotype was detected a few times. Its antigen is still unknown. Trimming pared 1 base from V and 6 bases from J, leaving 10 bases between. Per germline, CDR1 DFQATT and CDR2 SNEGSKA (reference sequence). The CDR3 has 14 residues. A J-beta primer mix and a sample-barcoded 5' primer were used in a second PCR of about 7 to 12 cycles. TCRdb itself ran the 5' RACE reads through MiXCR, one entry per CDR3 protein. The sample shows about 810,000 distinct CDR3 sequences, roughly 34% of them seen only once. Material for sequencing was blood. This chain connects TRBV20-1 to TRBJ2-6; D ambiguous. This clonotype was obtained from a man in his late teens or twenties in good health. The CDR3 region has the DNA TGCAGTGCTAGAGTTGTAACAGAGGCCAACGTCCTGACTTTC. Translation gives CSARVVTEANVLTF.